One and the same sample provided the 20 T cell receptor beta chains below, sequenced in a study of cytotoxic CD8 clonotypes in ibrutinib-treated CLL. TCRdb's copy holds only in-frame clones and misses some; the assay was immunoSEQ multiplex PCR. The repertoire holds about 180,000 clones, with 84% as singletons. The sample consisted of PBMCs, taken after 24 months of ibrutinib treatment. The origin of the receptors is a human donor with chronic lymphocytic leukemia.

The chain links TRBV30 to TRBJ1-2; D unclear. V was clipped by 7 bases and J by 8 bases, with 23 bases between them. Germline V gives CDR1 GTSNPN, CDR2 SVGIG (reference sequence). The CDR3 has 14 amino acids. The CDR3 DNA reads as TGTGCCTTTCCCACGCGGTCCCGGCTCGGAGGCTACACCTTC. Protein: CAFPTRSRLGGYTF. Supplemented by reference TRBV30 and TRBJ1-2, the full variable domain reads SQTIHQWPATLVQPVGSPLSLECTVEGTSNPNLYWYRQAAGRGLQLLFYSVGIGQISSEVPQNLSASRPQDRQFILSSKKLLLSDSGFYLCAFPTRSRLGGYTFGSGTRLTVV.

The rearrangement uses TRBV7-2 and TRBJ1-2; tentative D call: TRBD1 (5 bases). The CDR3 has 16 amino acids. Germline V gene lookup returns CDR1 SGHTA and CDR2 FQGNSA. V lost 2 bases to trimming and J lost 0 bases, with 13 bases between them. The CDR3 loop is CASSLRPRQTNYGYTF. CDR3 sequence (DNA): TGTGCCAGCAGCTTAAGACCGCGACAGACTAACTATGGCTACACCTTC.

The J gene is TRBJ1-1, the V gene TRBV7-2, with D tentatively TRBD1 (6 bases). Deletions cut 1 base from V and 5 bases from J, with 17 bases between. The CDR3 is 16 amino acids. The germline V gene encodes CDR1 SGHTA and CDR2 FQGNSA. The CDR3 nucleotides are TGTGCCAGCAGCTTAGTTAGGGGGGCAAGGAATACTGAAGCTTTCTTT. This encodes CASSLVRGARNTEAFF.

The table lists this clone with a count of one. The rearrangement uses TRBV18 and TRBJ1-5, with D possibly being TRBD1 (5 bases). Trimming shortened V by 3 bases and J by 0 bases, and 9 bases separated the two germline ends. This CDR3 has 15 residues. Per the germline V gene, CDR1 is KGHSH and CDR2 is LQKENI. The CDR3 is CASSPDRYSNQPQHF. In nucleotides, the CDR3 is TGTGCCAGCTCACCTGACAGATATAGCAATCAGCCCCAGCATTTT. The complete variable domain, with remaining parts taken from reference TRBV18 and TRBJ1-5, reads NAGVMQNPRHLVRRRGQEARLRCSPMKGHSHVYWYRQLPEEGLKFMVYLQKENIIDESGMPKERFSAEFPKEGPSILRIQQVVRGDSAAYFCASSPDRYSNQPQHFGDGTRLSIL.

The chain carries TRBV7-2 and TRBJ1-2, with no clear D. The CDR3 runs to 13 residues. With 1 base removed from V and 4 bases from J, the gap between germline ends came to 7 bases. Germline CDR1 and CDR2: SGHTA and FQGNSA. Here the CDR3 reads CASSLGQPYGYTF. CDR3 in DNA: TGTGCCAGCAGCTTAGGCCAGCCCTATGGCTACACCTTC. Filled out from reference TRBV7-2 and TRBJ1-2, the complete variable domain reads GAGVSQSPSNKVTEKGKDVELRCDPISGHTALYWYRQSLGQGLEFLIYFQGNSAPDKSGLPSDRFSAERTGGSVSTLTIQRTQQEDSAVYLCASSLGQPYGYTFGSGTRLTVV.

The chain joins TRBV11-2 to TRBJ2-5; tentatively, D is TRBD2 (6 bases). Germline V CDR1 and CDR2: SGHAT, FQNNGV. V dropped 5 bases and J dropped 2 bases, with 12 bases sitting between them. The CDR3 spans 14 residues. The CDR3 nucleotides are TGTGCCAGCAGCCCCGTTAGCGGTCAAGAGACCCAGTACTTC. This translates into CASSPVSGQETQYF.

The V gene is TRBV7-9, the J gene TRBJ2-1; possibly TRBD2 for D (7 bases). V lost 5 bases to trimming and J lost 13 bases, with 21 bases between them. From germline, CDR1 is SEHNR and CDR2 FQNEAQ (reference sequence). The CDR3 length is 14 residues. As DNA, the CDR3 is TGTGCCAGCAGCCCGAAACTAGGGAGGGGGGAACAGTTCTTC. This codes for CASSPKLGRGEQFF.

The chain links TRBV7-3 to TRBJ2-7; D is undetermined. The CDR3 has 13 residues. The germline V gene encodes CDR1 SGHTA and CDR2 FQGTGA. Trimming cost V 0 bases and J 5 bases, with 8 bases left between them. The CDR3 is CASSLTLGHEQYF. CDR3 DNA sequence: TGTGCCAGCAGCTTAACCCTCGGCCACGAGCAGTACTTC.

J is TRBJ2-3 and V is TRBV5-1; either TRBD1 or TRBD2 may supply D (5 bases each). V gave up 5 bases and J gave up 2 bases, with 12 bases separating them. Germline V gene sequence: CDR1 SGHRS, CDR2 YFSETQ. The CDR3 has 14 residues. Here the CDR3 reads CASSDGTHTDTQYF. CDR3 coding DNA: TGCGCCAGCAGTGATGGGACCCACACAGATACGCAGTATTTT. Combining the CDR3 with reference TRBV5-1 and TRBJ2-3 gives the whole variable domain KAGVTQTPRYLIKTRGQQVTLSCSPISGHRSVSWYQQTPGQGLQFLFEYFSETQRNKGNFPGRFSGRQFSNSRSEMNVSTLELGDSALYLCASSDGTHTDTQYFGPGTRLTVL.

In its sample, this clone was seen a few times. DNA of the CDR3: TGTGCCAGCAGCCCGCAGGCAGGGACTCTCTATGGCTACACCTTC. The encoded protein is CASSPQAGTLYGYTF. The chain couples TRBV7-2 to TRBJ1-2; D is perhaps TRBD1 (5 bases). V lost 5 bases to trimming and J lost 4 bases, with 17 bases between them. Germline CDR1 and CDR2: SGHTA and FQGNSA. This CDR3 is 15 amino acids long. Drawing the rest from reference TRBV7-2 and TRBJ1-2, the complete variable domain is GAGVSQSPSNKVTEKGKDVELRCDPISGHTALYWYRQSLGQGLEFLIYFQGNSAPDKSGLPSDRFSAERTGGSVSTLTIQRTQQEDSAVYLCASSPQAGTLYGYTFGSGTRLTVV.

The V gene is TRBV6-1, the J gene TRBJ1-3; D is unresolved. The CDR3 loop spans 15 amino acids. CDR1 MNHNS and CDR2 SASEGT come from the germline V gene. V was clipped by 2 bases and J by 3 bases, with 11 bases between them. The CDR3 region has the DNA TGTGCCAGCAGTGAATGGTTAGGGTATGGAAACACCATATATTTT. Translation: CASSEWLGYGNTIYF.

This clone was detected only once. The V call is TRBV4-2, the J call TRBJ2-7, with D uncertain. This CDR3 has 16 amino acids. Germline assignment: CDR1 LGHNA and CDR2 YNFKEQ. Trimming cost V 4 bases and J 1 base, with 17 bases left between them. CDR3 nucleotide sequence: TGTGCCAGCAGCCGCACTCTGGGTTACCCTTCCTACGAGCAGTACTTC. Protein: CASSRTLGYPSYEQYF.

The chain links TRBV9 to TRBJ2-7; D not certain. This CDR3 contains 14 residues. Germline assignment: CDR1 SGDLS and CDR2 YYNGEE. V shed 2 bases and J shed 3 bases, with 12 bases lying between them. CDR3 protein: CASSVTTEIYEQYF. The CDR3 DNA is TGTGCCAGCAGCGTTACGACGGAGATCTACGAGCAGTACTTC.

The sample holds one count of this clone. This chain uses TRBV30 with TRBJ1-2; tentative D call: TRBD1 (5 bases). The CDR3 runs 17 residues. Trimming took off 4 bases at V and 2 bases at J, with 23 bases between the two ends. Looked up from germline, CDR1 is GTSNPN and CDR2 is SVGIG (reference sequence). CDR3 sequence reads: CAWNTQRGEPGNYGYTF. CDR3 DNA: TGTGCCTGGAACACACAGCGGGGGGAGCCCGGCAACTATGGCTACACCTTC.

The CDR3 nucleotides read TGTGCCAGCAGCTTAAATTCCGTAGCCCACGAGCAGTACTTC. Amino acid sequence: CASSLNSVAHEQYF. The chain carries TRBV7-9 and TRBJ2-7; D is unresolved. The CDR3 sequence is 14 residues long. V was trimmed by 2 bases and J by 5 bases, leaving 13 bases between them. Looked up from germline, CDR1 is SEHNR and CDR2 is FQNEAQ (reference sequence).

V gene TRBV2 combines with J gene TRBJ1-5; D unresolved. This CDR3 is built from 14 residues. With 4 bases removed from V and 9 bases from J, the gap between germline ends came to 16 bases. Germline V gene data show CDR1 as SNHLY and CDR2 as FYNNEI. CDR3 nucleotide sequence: TGTGCCAGCAGTGGAGACGGTGCGATTGGGCCCCAGCATTTT. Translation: CASSGDGAIGPQHF.

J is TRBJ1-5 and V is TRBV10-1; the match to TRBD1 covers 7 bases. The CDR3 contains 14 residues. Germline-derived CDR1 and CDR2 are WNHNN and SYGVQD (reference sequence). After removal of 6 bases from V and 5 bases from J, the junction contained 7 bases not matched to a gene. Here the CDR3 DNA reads TGCGCCAGCAGGAAAACAGGGGTTGATCAGCCCCAGCATTTT. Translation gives CASRKTGVDQPQHF.

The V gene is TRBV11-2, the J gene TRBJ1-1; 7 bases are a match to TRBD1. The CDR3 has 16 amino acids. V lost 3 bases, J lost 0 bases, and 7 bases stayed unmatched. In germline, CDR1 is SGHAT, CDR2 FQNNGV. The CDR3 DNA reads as TGTGCCAGCAGCTTCTTTAGGGGACAGATGAACACTGAAGCTTTCTTT. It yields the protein CASSFFRGQMNTEAFF.

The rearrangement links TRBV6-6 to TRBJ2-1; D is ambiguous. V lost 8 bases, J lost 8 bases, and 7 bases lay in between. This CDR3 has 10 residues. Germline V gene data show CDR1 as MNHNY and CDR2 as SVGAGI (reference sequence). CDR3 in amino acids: CASGWDEQFF. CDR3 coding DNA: TGTGCCAGCGGCTGGGATGAGCAGTTCTTC.

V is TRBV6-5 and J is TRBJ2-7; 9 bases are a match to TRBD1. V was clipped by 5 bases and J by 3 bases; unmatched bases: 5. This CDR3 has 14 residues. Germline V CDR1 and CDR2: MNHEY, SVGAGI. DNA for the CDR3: TGTGCCAGCAGTACAGGGGGCTTGGGCTACGAGCAGTACTTC. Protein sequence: CASSTGGLGYEQYF.